This TCR beta chain was found in a study of CD8 T cells in Susac syndrome. This CDR3 comprises 15 residues. The ends were cut back, 5 bases at V and 9 bases at J, with 19 bases in the middle. Germline values: CDR1 MNHNY, CDR2 SVGAGI (reference sequence). After extraction with the RNeasy kit, roughly 0.45 to 1 ug of the RNA was reverse transcribed using random hexamers. TCRdb redid the calling of the immunoSEQ multiplex PCR reads with MiXCR, one entry per CDR3 protein. Of around 280,000 distinct CDR3 sequences in the sample, around 92% are singletons; the top ten hold over 0.065%. Sequencing was performed on CD4+ T cells from PBMCs. The rearrangement uses TRBV6-6 and TRBJ2-2; possible D gene TRBD1, 7 bases. The TCR originated in a human donor with multiple sclerosis. Here the CDR3 reads CASSREAGGPRELFF. CDR3 DNA: TGTGCCAGCAGTAGGGAGGCAGGGGGTCCCAGGGAGCTGTTTTTT.